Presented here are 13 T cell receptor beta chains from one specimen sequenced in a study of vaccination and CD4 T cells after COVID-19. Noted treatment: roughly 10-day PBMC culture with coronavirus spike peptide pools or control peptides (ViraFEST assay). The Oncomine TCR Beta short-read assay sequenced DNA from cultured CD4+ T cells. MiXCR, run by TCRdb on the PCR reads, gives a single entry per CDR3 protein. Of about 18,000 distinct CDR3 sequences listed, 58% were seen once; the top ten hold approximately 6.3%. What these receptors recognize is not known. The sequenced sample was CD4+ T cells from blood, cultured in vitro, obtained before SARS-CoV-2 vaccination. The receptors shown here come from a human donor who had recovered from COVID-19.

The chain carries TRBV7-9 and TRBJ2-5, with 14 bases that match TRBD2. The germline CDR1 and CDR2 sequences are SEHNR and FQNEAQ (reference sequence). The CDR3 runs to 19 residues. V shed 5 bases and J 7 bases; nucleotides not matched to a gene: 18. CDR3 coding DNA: TGTGCCAGCAGCCTCTCCCCGGGACTAGCGGGAGTACGGTCATGGACCCAGTACTTC. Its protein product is CASSLSPGLAGVRSWTQYF.

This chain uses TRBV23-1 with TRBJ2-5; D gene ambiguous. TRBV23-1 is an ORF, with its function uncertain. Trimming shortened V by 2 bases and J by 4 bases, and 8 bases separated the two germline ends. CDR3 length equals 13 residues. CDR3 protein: CASSQTDPETQYF. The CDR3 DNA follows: TGCGCCAGCAGTCAAACCGACCCAGAGACCCAGTACTTC.

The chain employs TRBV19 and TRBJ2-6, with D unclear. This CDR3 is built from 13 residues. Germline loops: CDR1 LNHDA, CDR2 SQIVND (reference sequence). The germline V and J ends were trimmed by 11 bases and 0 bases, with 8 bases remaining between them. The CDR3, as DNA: TGTGCCGGTCGATACTCTGGGGCCAACGTCCTGACTTTC. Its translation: CAGRYSGANVLTF.

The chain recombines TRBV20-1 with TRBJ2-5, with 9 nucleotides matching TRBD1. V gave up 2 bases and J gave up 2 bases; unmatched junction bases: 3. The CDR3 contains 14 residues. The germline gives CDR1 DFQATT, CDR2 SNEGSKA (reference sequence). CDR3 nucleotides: TGCAGTGCTAGAAGTGGGACAGGGCAAGAGACCCAGTACTTC. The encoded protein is CSARSGTGQETQYF.

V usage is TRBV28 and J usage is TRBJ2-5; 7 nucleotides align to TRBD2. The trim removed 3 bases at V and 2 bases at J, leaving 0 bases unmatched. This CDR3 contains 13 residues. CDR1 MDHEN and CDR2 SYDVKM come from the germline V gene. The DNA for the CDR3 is TGTGCCAGCAGTTTGGGGGGGCAAGAGACCCAGTACTTC. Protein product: CASSLGGQETQYF.

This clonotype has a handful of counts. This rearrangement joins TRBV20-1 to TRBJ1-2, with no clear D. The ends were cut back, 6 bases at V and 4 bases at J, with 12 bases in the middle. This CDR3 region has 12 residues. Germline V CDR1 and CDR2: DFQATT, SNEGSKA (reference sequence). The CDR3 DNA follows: TGCAGTGCCAGCAGTGAAAGCTATGGCTACACCTTC. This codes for CSASSESYGYTF.

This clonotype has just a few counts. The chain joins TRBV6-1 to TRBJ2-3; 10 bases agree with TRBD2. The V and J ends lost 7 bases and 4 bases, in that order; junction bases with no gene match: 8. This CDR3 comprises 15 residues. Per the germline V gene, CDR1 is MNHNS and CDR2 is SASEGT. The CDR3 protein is CASTPTSGRPDTQYF. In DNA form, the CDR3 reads TGTGCCAGCACTCCGACTAGCGGGCGACCAGATACGCAGTATTTT.

The CDR3 region has the DNA TGTGCCAGCAGTCTAGCGGAAGAGACCCAGTACTTC. As protein: CASSLAEETQYF. V and J are TRBV2 and TRBJ2-5, with 7 bases fitting TRBD2. Germline CDR1 SNHLY, CDR2 FYNNEI. After removal of 5 bases from V and 3 bases from J, the junction contained 0 bases not matched to a gene. The CDR3 extends over 12 amino acids.

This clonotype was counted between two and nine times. This chain's CDR3 is CSATGTSGSAKETQYF. The CDR3 coding sequence is TGCAGTGCTACCGGGACTAGCGGGAGCGCGAAAGAGACCCAGTACTTC. This chain connects TRBV20-1 to TRBJ2-5; 14 bases align to TRBD2. CDR1 and CDR2 (germline): DFQATT, SNEGSKA (reference sequence). This CDR3 region has 16 residues. Unmatched junction bases numbered 7, after V lost 4 bases and J lost 3 bases.

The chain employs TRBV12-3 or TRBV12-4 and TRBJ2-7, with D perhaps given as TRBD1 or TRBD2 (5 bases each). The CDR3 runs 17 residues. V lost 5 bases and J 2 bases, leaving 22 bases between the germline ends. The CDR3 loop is CASSISRGPYRTYEQYF. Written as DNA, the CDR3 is TGTGCCAGCAGTATTTCCCGGGGACCCTACAGGACCTACGAGCAGTACTTC.

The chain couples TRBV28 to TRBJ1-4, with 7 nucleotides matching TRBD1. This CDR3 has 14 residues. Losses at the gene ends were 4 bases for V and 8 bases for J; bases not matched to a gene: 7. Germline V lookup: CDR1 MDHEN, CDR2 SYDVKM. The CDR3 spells CASSSGRGWEKLFF. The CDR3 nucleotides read TGTGCCAGCAGTTCGGGCAGGGGGTGGGAAAAACTGTTTTTT.

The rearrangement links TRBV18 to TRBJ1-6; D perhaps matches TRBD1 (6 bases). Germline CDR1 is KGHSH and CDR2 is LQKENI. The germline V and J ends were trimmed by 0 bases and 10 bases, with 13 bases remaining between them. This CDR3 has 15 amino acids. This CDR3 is CASSPPYRVGSPLHF. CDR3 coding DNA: TGTGCCAGCTCACCACCGTACAGGGTTGGATCACCCCTCCACTTT.

CDR3 loop: CASNDRGGTEAFF. Written as DNA, the CDR3 is TGTGCCAGTAATGACAGGGGAGGGACTGAAGCTTTCTTT. The rearrangement links TRBV19 to TRBJ1-1, with 8 bases fitting TRBD1. The V gene end was trimmed by 7 bases and the J gene end by 5 bases; junction bases not matched to a gene: 6. Germline-derived CDR1 and CDR2 are LNHDA and SQIVND (reference sequence). The CDR3 consists of 13 residues.